The 10 T cell receptor beta chains given below trace back to one sample, sequenced in a study of shared clonotypes between healthy human individuals. Assay: immunoSEQ multiplex PCR; the TCRdb copy retains only in-frame clones and omits some. Of 450,000 to 650,000 clones in the sample, 70% to 80% were seen once. Sequenced sample: PBMCs. These receptors all stem from a woman in her thirties or forties in good health. Some clones in this sample may be carry-over from other donors' samples.

As to this clone: A far bigger clonotype differs at one base, so this is likely a read error. This sample includes further DNA sequences coding for the same CDR3. V and J are TRBV30 and TRBJ1-1, with a tentative D call TRBD1 (5 bases). This CDR3 is 13 amino acids long. The germline V gene has CDR1 GTSNPN and CDR2 SVGIG (reference sequence). The CDR3 region is CAWSIDSGTEAFF. The CDR3 nucleotides read TGCGCCTGGAGTATAGACAGTGGGACTGAAGCTTTCTTT. The full variable domain, with the rest looked up from reference TRBV30 and TRBJ1-1, is SQTIHQWPATLVQPVGSPLSLECTVEGTSNPNLYWYRQAAGRGLQLLFYSVGIGQISSEVPQNLSASRPQDRQFILSSKKLLLSDSGFYLCAWSIDSGTEAFFGQGTRLTVV.

The sample holds a few counts of this clone. The genes are TRBV27 and TRBJ1-5, with 8 bases fitting TRBD1. CDR1 is MNHEY, CDR2 SMNVEV, per germline (reference sequence). The V segment lost 8 bases and the J segment 6 bases; nucleotides outside the gene matches: 6. This CDR3 has 13 residues. CDR3 in DNA: TGTGCCAGCGCGGGGACAGGCGGTCAGCCCCAGCATTTT. It yields the protein CASAGTGGQPQHF.

As to this clone: An end of the junction differs from the germline gene, which may be a read error. The CDR3 reads CTSSLGRGTGVYSNQPQHF. The CDR3 DNA reads as TGCACCAGCAGCTTGGGGAGAGGGACAGGAGTGTATAGCAATCAGCCCCAGCATTTT. The J gene is TRBJ1-5, the V gene TRBV5-6; 8 bases are shared with TRBD1. Germline CDR1 SGHDT, CDR2 YYEEEE. The CDR3 length is 19 residues.

The chain joins TRBV4-1 to TRBJ2-7, with D tentatively TRBD2 (6 bases). In germline, CDR1 is MGHRA, CDR2 YSYEKL. V gave up 1 base and J gave up 6 bases, with 13 bases separating them. The CDR3 runs to 14 residues. In DNA form, the CDR3 reads TGCGCCAGCAGCCAAGCTAGCGCCGGCGGCGAGCAGTACTTC. Protein product: CASSQASAGGEQYF.

This clone was seen a handful of times. V gene TRBV5-1 combines with J gene TRBJ2-4; D is unclear. This CDR3 spans 15 amino acids. V was trimmed by 0 bases and J by 2 bases, leaving 9 bases between them. Per germline, CDR1 SGHRS and CDR2 YFSETQ. CDR3 bases: TGCGCCAGCAGCTTGGGACCGCCGACCAAAAACATTCAGTACTTC. Translation gives CASSLGPPTKNIQYF. The variable domain in full, completed from reference TRBV5-1 and TRBJ2-4, reads KAGVTQTPRYLIKTRGQQVTLSCSPISGHRSVSWYQQTPGQGLQFLFEYFSETQRNKGNFPGRFSGRQFSNSRSEMNVSTLELGDSALYLCASSLGPPTKNIQYFGAGTRLSVL.

The chain combines TRBV5-6 with TRBJ1-1, with D possibly matching TRBD1 (6 bases). V gave up 2 bases and J gave up 5 bases, with 13 bases separating them. Germline CDR1 SGHDT, CDR2 YYEEEE. The CDR3 sequence is 14 residues long. The CDR3 sequence is CASSFGGSGTEAFF. CDR3 DNA sequence: TGTGCCAGCAGCTTTGGGGGCTCGGGGACTGAAGCTTTCTTT.

The V call is TRBV7-2, the J call TRBJ1-2, with 7 bases aligning to TRBD1. Germline V gene data show CDR1 as SGHTA and CDR2 as FQGNSA. The junction had 7 bases not matched to a gene; V was cut back by 1 base and J by 5 bases. This CDR3 has 15 amino acids. This CDR3 reads CASSLEAGGEYGYTF. DNA of the CDR3: TGTGCCAGCAGCTTAGAGGCAGGGGGGGAGTATGGCTACACCTTC.

The rearrangement links TRBV6-1 to TRBJ2-4; D possibly corresponds to TRBD2 (6 bases). The V gene's germline CDR1 is MNHNS and CDR2 SASEGT. V was cut by 8 bases and J by 4 bases, with 15 bases left in between. The CDR3 runs 14 residues. The CDR3, as DNA: TGTGCCAGCGCGAACGGGAGAGGAAAAAACATTCAGTACTTC. It translates to CASANGRGKNIQYF.

This clone was detected a few times. The chain joins TRBV2 to TRBJ1-4, with 7 bases identical to TRBD1. CDR1 is SNHLY, CDR2 FYNNEI, per germline. The CDR3 loop spans 16 amino acids. V shed 5 bases, J shed 6 bases, and the junction held 12 bases outside the gene matches. CDR3 DNA: TGTGCCAGCAGTCAAGAGAGGGACAGCAGATATGAAAAACTGTTTTTT. This translates into CASSQERDSRYEKLFF. Full variable domain (rest looked up from reference TRBV2 and TRBJ1-4): EPEVTQTPSHQVTQMGQEVILRCVPISNHLYFYWYRQILGQKVEFLVSFYNNEISEKSEIFDDQFSVERPDGSNFTLKIRSTKLEDSAMYFCASSQERDSRYEKLFFGSGTQLSVL.

CDR3 DNA sequence: TGTGCCAGCAGCTCGGACGGGACTAGCGGGACGCAGTTCTTC. Encoded protein: CASSSDGTSGTQFF. The chain employs TRBV7-3 and TRBJ2-1, with TRBD2 identical over 13 bases. The CDR3 is 14 residues long. The ends lost 4 bases at V and 12 bases at J; junction bases unmatched: 6. CDR1 SGHTA and CDR2 FQGTGA come from the germline V gene.